This note documents a single T cell receptor (beta chain) sequence. These data come from a study of blood T cell repertoires in COVID-19. Method: immunoSEQ multiplex PCR; TCRdb's copy keeps in-frame clones and lacks some. The table lists 200,000 to 250,000 clones, nearly 90% of them singletons. Germline CDR1 is SGHKS and CDR2 is YYEKEE (reference sequence). The trim removed 3 bases at V and 4 bases at J, leaving 7 bases unmatched. The CDR3 is 15 amino acids. The rearrangement joins TRBV5-5 to TRBJ2-1, with 7 bases aligning to TRBD1. Sequencing was done on a sample of PBMCs or T cells enriched from blood (not recorded which). This sequence was found in a man under 40 who had recovered from COVID-19. The CDR3 coding sequence is TGTGCCAGCAGCTCCATAGGACAGGCTTACAATGAGCAGTTCTTC. It codes for CASSSIGQAYNEQFF.